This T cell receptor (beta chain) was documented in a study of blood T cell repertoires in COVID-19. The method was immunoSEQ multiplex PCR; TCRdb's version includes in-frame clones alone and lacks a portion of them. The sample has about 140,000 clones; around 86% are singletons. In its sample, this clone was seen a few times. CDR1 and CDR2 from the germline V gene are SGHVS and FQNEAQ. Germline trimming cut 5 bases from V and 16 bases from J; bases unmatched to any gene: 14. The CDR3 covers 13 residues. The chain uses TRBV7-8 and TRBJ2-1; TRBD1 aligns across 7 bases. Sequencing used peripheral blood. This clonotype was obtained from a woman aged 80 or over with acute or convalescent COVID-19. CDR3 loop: CASSPRGQFVAFF. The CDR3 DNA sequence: TGTGCCAGCAGCCCAAGGGGACAGTTCGTGGCTTTCTTC. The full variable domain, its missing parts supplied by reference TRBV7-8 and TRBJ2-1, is GAGVSQSPRYKVAKRGQDVALRCDPISGHVSLFWYQQALGQGPEFLTYFQNEAQLDKSGLPSDRFFAERPEGSVSTLKIQRTQQEDSAVYLCASSPRGQFVAFFGPGTRLTVL.